This passage covers 13 T cell receptor beta chains from one sample sequenced in a study of blood T cells in healthy people across ages. For the second PCR, which ran for about 7 to 11 cycles, a sample-barcoded 5' primer and a J-beta primer mix were used. TCRdb reprocessed the 5' RACE reads via MiXCR and lists one record per CDR3 protein. Of about 640,000 distinct CDR3 sequences in the sample, under 30% were seen once. Sequenced material: blood. These receptors came from a woman over 75 in good health.

This clonotype has only one observation. This CDR3 is CASQGPMDGNEQYF. CDR3 sequence (DNA): TGTGCCAGCCAGGGGCCTATGGATGGCAATGAGCAGTACTTC. This chain connects TRBV27 to TRBJ2-1; weak D call: TRBD1 (6 bases). The J call may not be correct, given that the DNA end is closer to TRBJ2-7. The CDR3 is made up of 14 amino acids. Germline CDR1 MNHEY, CDR2 SMNVEV (reference sequence).

The V gene is TRBV5-1, the J gene TRBJ2-7, with D hard to call. CDR3 length: 16 amino acids. V shed 0 bases and J shed 6 bases, with 19 bases lying between them. Germline CDR1 SGHRS, CDR2 YFSETQ. CDR3 bases: TGCGCCAGCAGCTTGGCCTTTTCGGATGATAAGGGCGAGCAGTACTTC. As protein: CASSLAFSDDKGEQYF.

This clonotype occurred many times. The V call is TRBV29-1, the J call TRBJ2-1; TRBD2 aligns across 8 bases. V shed 3 bases and J 3 bases; nucleotides not matched to a gene: 4. Germline V gene lookup returns CDR1 SQVTM and CDR2 ANQGSEA. This CDR3 spans 14 amino acids. For the CDR3, the DNA is TGCAGCGTTGAGGAGCGGGGGAACTACAATGAGCAGTTCTTC. As protein: CSVEERGNYNEQFF.

This clonotype appeared a few times. Just one base apart from a much larger clone, this may be a read error. The chain joins TRBV29-1 to TRBJ2-1, with 7 bases fitting TRBD1. Germline loops: CDR1 SQVTM, CDR2 ANQGSEA. There are 14 residues in the CDR3. The CDR3 DNA reads as TGCAGCGTTGCCCAGTTACAGGGGTACATTGAGCAGTTCTTC. Protein sequence: CSVAQLQGYIEQFF.

There are many counts of this clonotype. This chain joins TRBV5-5 and TRBJ2-5; D uncertain. V was cut by 0 bases and J by 7 bases, with 10 bases left in between. CDR1 and CDR2 (germline): SGHKS, YYEKEE (reference sequence). The CDR3 consists of 13 residues. CDR3 sequence: CASSLGTGGTQYF. The CDR3 DNA reads as TGTGCCAGCAGCTTGGGCACGGGTGGGACCCAGTACTTC.

This clonotype came up many times. The CDR3 DNA reads TGCAGTGCTAGAGAGGAAGGGAAGGGGGCGCGAAGCAATCAGCCCCAGCATTTT. Its translation: CSAREEGKGARSNQPQHF. The rearrangement uses TRBV20-1 and TRBJ1-5, with 7 bases that match TRBD1. Looked up from germline, CDR1 is DFQATT and CDR2 is SNEGSKA (reference sequence). This CDR3 has 18 amino acids. V was clipped by 0 bases and J by 1 base; unmatched bases: 12.

Many counts were recorded for this clonotype. Given a much more abundant clone one base away, this may be a read error. This chain's CDR3 is CAIGRGGSYNEQYF. Here the CDR3 DNA reads TGTGCCATCGGGCGAGGGGGTTCCTACAATGAGCAGTACTTC. The chain combines TRBV10-3 with TRBJ2-1, with D tentatively TRBD1 (6 bases). The assigned J gene may be wrong: the sequence end matches TRBJ2-7 better. Germline CDR1 and CDR2: ENHRY and SYGVKD. CDR3 length: 14 residues.

The chain combines TRBV5-4 with TRBJ1-2; D is unresolved. V lost 3 bases to trimming and J lost 2 bases, with 11 bases between them. Germline CDR1 SGHNT, CDR2 YYREEE (reference sequence). There are 14 residues in the CDR3. CDR3 sequence (DNA): TGTGCCAGCAGCTCCGGGGAGGAAAACTATGGCTACACCTTC. Translated: CASSSGEENYGYTF.

This clonotype showed up just a few times. This may come from a read error, since a much larger clone is one base off. This sequence joins TRBV3-1 and TRBJ1-2, with D perhaps matching TRBD1 (5 bases). CDR3 length: 14 amino acids. The V and J ends lost 8 bases and 6 bases respectively, with 19 bases between them. Germline-derived CDR1 and CDR2 are LGHDT and YNNKEL (reference sequence). This chain's CDR3 is CASGPTRGTNGYTF. For the CDR3, the DNA is TGTGCCAGCGGCCCGACGAGGGGAACTAATGGCTACACCTTC. Using reference TRBV3-1 and TRBJ1-2 for the parts outside the CDR3, the full variable domain is DTAVSQTPKYLVTQMGNDKSIKCEQNLGHDTMYWYKQDSKKFLKIMFSYNNKELIINETVPNRFSPKSPDKAHLNLHINSLELGDSAVYFCASGPTRGTNGYTFGSGTRLTVV.

This clonotype was found a few times. The V and J genes are TRBV28 and TRBJ1-2; 8 bases are shared with TRBD1. Unmatched junction bases numbered 6, after V lost 11 bases and J lost 4 bases. The CDR3 sequence is 12 residues long. Germline loops: CDR1 MDHEN, CDR2 SYDVKM. The CDR3 DNA reads as TGTGCCGCAGGGACAGGCCTCTATGGCTACACCTTC. Its translation is CAAGTGLYGYTF.

The rearrangement links TRBV18 to TRBJ1-4, with unresolved D. CDR1 is KGHSH and CDR2 is LQKENI in the germline V gene. V lost 0 bases, J lost 5 bases, and 7 bases lay in between. The CDR3 covers 14 residues. In DNA, the CDR3 is TGTGCCAGCTCACCACCAATAGACAATGAAAAACTGTTTTTT. It yields the protein CASSPPIDNEKLFF.

This clonotype has a handful of counts. CDR3 nucleotides: TGTGCCTGGAGCGGGGGCCAGAGCACAGATACGCAGTATTTT. Protein product: CAWSGGQSTDTQYF. J is TRBJ2-3 and V is TRBV30; D may match TRBD1 or TRBD2 (6 bases each). Germline V gene data show CDR1 as GTSNPN and CDR2 as SVGIG (reference sequence). The V end was cut by 3 bases, the J end by 0 bases, with 10 bases between. This CDR3 contains 14 residues. Drawing the rest from reference TRBV30 and TRBJ2-3, the complete variable domain is SQTIHQWPATLVQPVGSPLSLECTVEGTSNPNLYWYRQAAGRGLQLLFYSVGIGQISSEVPQNLSASRPQDRQFILSSKKLLLSDSGFYLCAWSGGQSTDTQYFGPGTRLTVL.

A note on this clonotype: The CDR3 does not close with the conserved phenylalanine or tryptophan, likely indicating a read error. The gene calls are TRBV7-9 and TRBJ1-2; no clear D. Germline CDR1 SEHNR, CDR2 FQNEAQ (reference sequence). The CDR3 extends over 14 amino acids. Between the trimmed V and J ends, which lost 1 base and 6 bases, there was a span of 12 bases. CDR3 residues: CASSLVPGGNGYTC. CDR3 nucleotides: TGTGCCAGCAGCTTAGTTCCGGGCGGGAATGGCTACACCTGC.